This T cell receptor (beta chain) was recovered during a study of shared clonotypes between healthy human individuals. The study, taken as a whole, reports: Sampling involved blood alone; tissue repertoires likely differ.

The protocol was immunoSEQ multiplex PCR, while the TCRdb copy is restricted to in-frame clones and leaves out a portion. This sample has 600,000 or so clones, with roughly 98% found just once. V dropped 2 bases and J dropped 4; count of bases not matched to a gene: 4. The CDR3 is 14 amino acids. Per germline, CDR1 MNHEY and CDR2 SVGAGI. Concerning this clone itself: Its antigen remains unidentified.

Positively selected for CCR7, the CD45RO-negative cells used as naive CD8 cells excluded terminally differentiated effector memory CD45RA+ cells. The specimen sequenced was naive CD8+ T cells sorted from blood. This receptor was obtained from a man between 25 and 39 years old in good health. The chain uses TRBV6-5 and TRBJ1-2, with 7 nucleotides matching TRBD1. The CDR3 sequence is CASSYQGQLYGYTF. The CDR3 nucleotides read TGTGCCAGCAGTTACCAGGGACAGCTCTATGGCTACACCTTC.